A single sample gave rise to the 30 T cell receptor beta chains below, sequenced in a study of shared T cell receptors in the human thymus. Some clones are missing from TCRdb's copy, which holds only in-frame ones; the method was immunoSEQ multiplex PCR. The data show 640,000 or so clones, with more than 70% seen just once and 0.0094% held by the top ten. These records were also assigned to another study, of human thymus T cells.

The sequenced sample consisted of thymocytes. The receptors stem from a boy less than two years old with a congenital heart defect.

This CDR3 is CASSHKRRDRGSWTQYF. CDR3 DNA sequence: TGTGCCAGCAGCCACAAAAGGCGGGACAGGGGTTCGTGGACCCAGTACTTC. The J gene is TRBJ2-5, the V gene TRBV27; TRBD1 agrees at 10 bases. The CDR3 is 17 amino acids. Germline CDR1 and CDR2: MNHEY and SMNVEV (reference sequence). V lost 6 bases, J lost 7 bases, and 17 bases stayed unmatched.

V is TRBV29-1 and J is TRBJ2-7, with D possibly matching TRBD2 (6 bases). The CDR3 totals 13 residues. Germline loops: CDR1 SQVTM, CDR2 ANQGSEA. V lost 0 bases to trimming and J lost 4 bases, with 10 bases between them. The CDR3 nucleotides read TGCAGCGTTGAAGATCGTGGAGGGTACGAGCAGTACTTC. It encodes CSVEDRGGYEQYF.

The CDR3 spells CASSPLERSTYNEQFF. The CDR3 DNA sequence: TGTGCCAGCAGCCCCCTGGAGCGCTCAACCTACAATGAGCAGTTCTTC. The chain combines TRBV5-6 with TRBJ2-1; D is undetermined. CDR1 and CDR2 (germline): SGHDT, YYEEEE. CDR3 size: 16 residues. V dropped 4 bases and J dropped 2 bases, with 16 bases sitting between them.

The genes are TRBV27 and TRBJ1-1; unclear D gene. Germline V gives CDR1 MNHEY, CDR2 SMNVEV (reference sequence). V lost 2 bases and J 5 bases, leaving 12 bases between the germline ends. This CDR3 is 14 amino acids long. The CDR3 DNA is TGTGCCAGCAGTTTAGGCCCGGCGGGGACTGAAGCTTTCTTT. The encoded protein is CASSLGPAGTEAFF.

This clone was counted once. This chain connects TRBV5-1 to TRBJ2-4; a possible D gene is TRBD1 (5 bases). Trimming pared 0 bases from V and 6 bases from J, leaving 10 bases between. CDR1 and CDR2 from the germline V gene are SGHRS and YFSETQ. The CDR3 runs 14 residues. The CDR3 protein is CASSLVGDRNIQYF. The CDR3 DNA reads as TGCGCCAGCAGCTTGGTAGGTGACAGAAACATTCAGTACTTC. The entire variable domain, with the rest obtained from reference TRBV5-1 and TRBJ2-4, is as follows: KAGVTQTPRYLIKTRGQQVTLSCSPISGHRSVSWYQQTPGQGLQFLFEYFSETQRNKGNFPGRFSGRQFSNSRSEMNVSTLELGDSALYLCASSLVGDRNIQYFGAGTRLSVL.

The rearrangement links TRBV5-6 to TRBJ2-1; D is perhaps TRBD1 (5 bases). CDR1 is SGHDT and CDR2 is YYEEEE in the germline V gene. This CDR3 is 13 amino acids long. Trimming left V 2 bases short and J 4 bases short, with 7 bases between. CDR3 sequence reads: CASSFTGYNEQFF. In nucleotides, the CDR3 is TGTGCCAGCAGCTTCACAGGATACAATGAGCAGTTCTTC. Supplemented by reference TRBV5-6 and TRBJ2-1, the full variable domain reads DAGVTQSPTHLIKTRGQQVTLRCSPKSGHDTVSWYQQALGQGPQFIFQYYEEEERQRGNFPDRFSGHQFPNYSSELNVNALLLGDSALYLCASSFTGYNEQFFGPGTRLTVL.

This chain connects TRBV27 to TRBJ2-7, with TRBD2 matching over 10 bases. The CDR3 totals 17 residues. In germline, CDR1 is MNHEY, CDR2 SMNVEV (reference sequence). The V and J ends lost 7 bases and 2 bases, in that order; junction bases with no gene match: 14. The DNA for the CDR3 is TGTGCCAGCACCGTAAAGGCTAGCGGGAGTGTTCCCTACGAGCAGTACTTC. This translates into CASTVKASGSVPYEQYF.

The rearrangement joins TRBV25-1 to TRBJ1-4; D perhaps matches TRBD1 (5 bases). V lost 3 bases, J lost 5 bases, and 7 bases lay in between. This CDR3 has 13 residues. The germline V gene encodes CDR1 MGHDK and CDR2 SYGVNS. CDR3 in amino acids: CASSDWTNEKLFF. The CDR3 region has the DNA TGTGCCAGCAGTGATTGGACAAATGAAAAACTGTTTTTT.

The rearrangement uses TRBV4-3 and TRBJ2-4; 7 bases are shared with TRBD2. The V gene end was trimmed by 1 base and the J gene end by 3 bases; junction bases not matched to a gene: 12. Germline V lookup: CDR1 LGHNA, CDR2 YSLEER. CDR3 length: 18 residues. This chain's CDR3 is CASSQALGRDRGKNIQYF. The CDR3 DNA sequence: TGCGCCAGCAGCCAAGCCCTGGGGAGGGACCGGGGCAAAAACATTCAGTACTTC.

This clone was observed a single time. The rearrangement links TRBV28 to TRBJ1-1, with 7 bases that match TRBD1. CDR3 size: 11 residues. Germline trimming cut 7 bases from V and 8 bases from J; bases unmatched to any gene: 4. CDR1 and CDR2 from the germline V gene are MDHEN and SYDVKM. The CDR3 loop is CASISDREAFF. In DNA form, the CDR3 reads TGTGCCAGCATCTCGGACAGGGAAGCTTTCTTT.

V gene TRBV4-3 combines with J gene TRBJ2-7; weak D call: TRBD2 (7 bases). The CDR3 consists of 14 residues. Germline V gene sequence: CDR1 LGHNA, CDR2 YSLEER. The ends were cut back, 2 bases at V and 2 bases at J, with 10 bases in the middle. CDR3 region: CASSQRGGTYEQYF. The DNA of the CDR3 is TGCGCCAGCAGCCAAAGGGGGGGTACCTACGAGCAGTACTTC.

The chain joins TRBV14 to TRBJ2-1; 9 bases are a match to TRBD1. CDR3 length: 14 amino acids. Looked up from germline, CDR1 is SGHDN and CDR2 is FVKESK. Unmatched junction bases numbered 5, after V lost 5 bases and J lost 6 bases. CDR3 nucleotide sequence: TGTGCCAGCAGCTGCCGACAGGGGGGCAATGAGCAGTTCTTC. Translating it yields CASSCRQGGNEQFF. Complete variable domain (other parts from reference TRBV14 and TRBJ2-1): EAGVTQFPSHSVIEKGQTVTLRCDPISGHDNLYWYRRVMGKEIKFLLHFVKESKQDESGMPNNRFLAERTGGTYSTLKVQPAELEDSGVYFCASSCRQGGNEQFFGPGTRLTVL.

This clone was picked up one time. The chain combines TRBV7-9 with TRBJ1-2; D uncertain. The CDR3 has 13 residues. The V gene lost 0 bases and the J gene lost 9 bases, with 11 bases spanning the gap. CDR1 is SEHNR, CDR2 FQNEAQ, per germline (reference sequence). CDR3 in amino acids: CASSLALGIRYTF. CDR3 coding DNA: TGTGCCAGCAGCTTAGCGCTCGGGATACGCTACACCTTC.

The rearrangement links TRBV19 to TRBJ1-5, with 7 bases identical to TRBD1. Germline V CDR1 and CDR2: LNHDA, SQIVND (reference sequence). Unmatched junction bases numbered 13, after V lost 6 bases and J lost 2 bases. This CDR3 contains 17 residues. The CDR3 DNA follows: TGTGCCAGTAGCCACCCTGACAGGGCCAAAGGCAATCAGCCCCAGCATTTT. Amino acids: CASSHPDRAKGNQPQHF.

The rearrangement joins TRBV27 to TRBJ2-1; the match to TRBD2 covers 10 bases. Germline V CDR1 and CDR2: MNHEY, SMNVEV (reference sequence). Germline trimming cut 5 bases from V and 8 bases from J; bases unmatched to any gene: 12. The CDR3 is 16 residues long. The DNA for the CDR3 is TGTGCCAGCAGTGCCCGGAGCGGGAGGGCGGTGGATGAGCAGTTCTTC. Translating gives CASSARSGRAVDEQFF.

The gene calls are TRBV15 and TRBJ2-6, with D possibly being TRBD2 (5 bases). The CDR3 spans 13 residues. The germline CDR1 and CDR2 sequences are LNHNV and YYDKDF (reference sequence). Trimming took 8 bases from V and 0 from J, leaving 5 bases between them. CDR3 nucleotide sequence: TGTGCCACCGAGGGCTCTGGGGCCAACGTCCTGACTTTC. The encoded protein is CATEGSGANVLTF.

The V call is TRBV6-1, the J call TRBJ1-5; 8 bases fit TRBD1. Unmatched junction bases numbered 4, after V lost 0 bases and J lost 3 bases. CDR1 and CDR2 (germline): MNHNS, SASEGT. The CDR3 sequence is 16 residues long. CDR3: CASSEAGQALNQPQHF. CDR3 coding DNA: TGTGCCAGCAGTGAAGCGGGACAGGCCCTCAATCAGCCCCAGCATTTT.

The CDR3 region has the DNA TGTGCCAGCAGCTTAAGGACTCCAGACTATGGCTACACCTTC. The encoded protein is CASSLRTPDYGYTF. This chain connects TRBV13 to TRBJ1-2, with D hard to call. CDR3 length: 14 residues. Deletions cut 2 bases from V and 3 bases from J, with 10 bases between. Germline V lookup: CDR1 PRHDT, CDR2 FYEKMQ (reference sequence).

This clone showed up just once. The chain carries TRBV27 and TRBJ2-7, with D possibly matching TRBD1 (5 bases). V lost 6 bases to trimming and J lost 0 bases, with 15 bases between them. The CDR3 has 15 amino acids. Germline CDR1 MNHEY, CDR2 SMNVEV (reference sequence). The CDR3 coding sequence is TGTGCCAGCAGAGATAGACCAGGGTCCTCCTACGAGCAGTACTTC. This codes for CASRDRPGSSYEQYF.

The chain carries TRBV6-5 and TRBJ2-3; D is possibly TRBD2 (6 bases). The germline V gene has CDR1 MNHEY and CDR2 SVGAGI. The CDR3 loop spans 13 amino acids. V was pared by 5 bases and J by 3 bases, with 9 bases between. The CDR3 sequence: CASSTGTTDTQYF. CDR3 DNA: TGTGCCAGCAGTACGGGGACTACAGATACGCAGTATTTT.

The genes are TRBV20-1 and TRBJ1-2; D is undetermined. The CDR3 consists of 10 residues. CDR1 and CDR2 (germline): DFQATT, SNEGSKA (reference sequence). Trimming left V 4 bases short and J 7 bases short, with 7 bases between. The CDR3 DNA reads TGCAGTGCTATGTCCTCTGGCTACACCTTC. Protein sequence: CSAMSSGYTF.

The V call is TRBV5-4, the J call TRBJ2-7; TRBD2 is a possible D gene (7 bases). This CDR3 region has 15 residues. Germline V gene sequence: CDR1 SGHNT, CDR2 YYREEE (reference sequence). V was shortened by 3 bases and J by 5 bases, with 18 bases between the two germline ends. CDR3 residues: CASSWGASGGNEQYF. The DNA of the CDR3 is TGTGCCAGCAGCTGGGGGGCTAGCGGCGGCAACGAGCAGTACTTC.

The chain is built from TRBV30 and TRBJ1-1; D unclear. Trimming left V 0 bases short and J 1 base short, with 12 bases between. The CDR3 runs 15 residues. Germline CDR1 is GTSNPN and CDR2 is SVGIG (reference sequence). This CDR3 is CAWSVLEPGNTEAFF. DNA of the CDR3: TGTGCCTGGAGTGTACTTGAGCCGGGGAACACTGAAGCTTTCTTT.

V is TRBV9 and J is TRBJ2-1; 7 bases line up with TRBD2. Germline V gene lookup returns CDR1 SGDLS and CDR2 YYNGEE. After removal of 0 bases from V and 4 bases from J, the junction contained 7 bases not matched to a gene. The CDR3 contains 16 residues. This CDR3 is CASSVESGEPYNEQFF. The CDR3 DNA sequence: TGTGCCAGCAGCGTAGAAAGCGGGGAACCTTACAATGAGCAGTTCTTC.

This clone was detected only a few times. This chain connects TRBV4-1 to TRBJ1-2, with TRBD1 matching 9 bases. The CDR3 sequence is 18 residues long. V lost 3 bases and J lost 6; bases outside the gene matches: 17. Germline V gene sequence: CDR1 MGHRA, CDR2 YSYEKL. CDR3 sequence reads: CASSQTEAGTGLSHGYTF. The CDR3 bases are TGCGCCAGCAGCCAGACCGAAGCGGGGACAGGGCTTTCTCATGGCTACACCTTC.

The gene calls are TRBV7-8 and TRBJ1-1; tentative D call: TRBD1 (5 bases). Trimming stripped 0 bases from V and 4 bases from J, with 12 bases between. The length of the CDR3 is 15 residues. Germline assignment: CDR1 SGHVS and CDR2 FQNEAQ. The CDR3 sequence: CASSLAPGRVTEAFF. The CDR3 bases are TGTGCCAGCAGCTTAGCCCCAGGGAGGGTCACTGAAGCTTTCTTT.

The chain's CDR3 is CASQGPTGVNEQFF. Here the CDR3 DNA reads TGTGCCAGCCAGGGGCCGACAGGGGTCAATGAGCAGTTCTTC. This chain joins TRBV28 and TRBJ2-1; 8 nucleotides match TRBD1. V lost 8 bases to trimming and J lost 6 bases; unmatched junction nucleotides: 9. This CDR3 spans 14 amino acids. Germline lookup yields CDR1 MDHEN and CDR2 SYDVKM.

This chain links TRBV6-4 with TRBJ1-6; D unresolved. Germline V gene data show CDR1 as MRHNA and CDR2 as SNTAGT. V lost 7 bases, J lost 5 bases, and 9 bases lay in between. This CDR3 is 13 amino acids long. CDR3 amino acids: CASKAGDNSPLHF. The CDR3 nucleotides are TGTGCCAGCAAGGCAGGCGATAATTCACCCCTCCACTTT.

The sample holds one count of this clone. As DNA, the CDR3 is TGTGCCAGCAGTCCTCCGGGACAGCAATCCTACGAGCAGTACTTC. Translated: CASSPPGQQSYEQYF. This chain joins TRBV28 and TRBJ2-7; 7 nucleotides agree with TRBD1. The CDR3 extends over 15 amino acids. The trim removed 5 bases at V and 1 base at J, leaving 8 bases unmatched. In germline, CDR1 is MDHEN, CDR2 SYDVKM.

Written as DNA, the CDR3 is TGCGCCAGCAGCCCCTCAGGACAGGGGGGCATTGAATGGTATAATTCACCCCTCCACTTT. This translates into CASSPSGQGGIEWYNSPLHF. This chain links TRBV5-1 with TRBJ1-6; 10 bases are a match to TRBD1. This CDR3 region has 20 residues. The V gene's germline CDR1 is SGHRS and CDR2 YFSETQ. J was trimmed by 4 bases and V by 4 bases; bases with no gene match: 17. Based on the CDR3 plus reference TRBV5-1 and TRBJ1-6, the full variable domain is KAGVTQTPRYLIKTRGQQVTLSCSPISGHRSVSWYQQTPGQGLQFLFEYFSETQRNKGNFPGRFSGRQFSNSRSEMNVSTLELGDSALYLCASSPSGQGGIEWYNSPLHFGNGTRLTVT.